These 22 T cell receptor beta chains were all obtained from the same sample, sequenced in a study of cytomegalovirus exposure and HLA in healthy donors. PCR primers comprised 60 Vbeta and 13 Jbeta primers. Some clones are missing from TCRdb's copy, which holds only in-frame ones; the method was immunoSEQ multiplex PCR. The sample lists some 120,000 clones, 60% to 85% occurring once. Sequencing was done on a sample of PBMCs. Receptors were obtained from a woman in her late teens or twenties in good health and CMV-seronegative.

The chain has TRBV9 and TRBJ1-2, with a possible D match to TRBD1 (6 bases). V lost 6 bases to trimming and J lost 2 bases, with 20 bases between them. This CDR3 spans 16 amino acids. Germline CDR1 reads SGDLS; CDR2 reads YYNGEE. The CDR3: CASTAGGLAENYGYTF. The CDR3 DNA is TGTGCCAGCACCGCGGGGGGGCTGGCAGAGAACTATGGCTACACCTTC.

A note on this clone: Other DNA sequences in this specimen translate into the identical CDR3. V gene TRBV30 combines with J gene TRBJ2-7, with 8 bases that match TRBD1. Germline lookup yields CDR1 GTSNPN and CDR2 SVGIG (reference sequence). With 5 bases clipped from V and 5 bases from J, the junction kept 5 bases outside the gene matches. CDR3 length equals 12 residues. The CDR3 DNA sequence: TGTGCCTGGGGACAGGGCTTCCACGAGCAGTACTTC. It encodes CAWGQGFHEQYF.

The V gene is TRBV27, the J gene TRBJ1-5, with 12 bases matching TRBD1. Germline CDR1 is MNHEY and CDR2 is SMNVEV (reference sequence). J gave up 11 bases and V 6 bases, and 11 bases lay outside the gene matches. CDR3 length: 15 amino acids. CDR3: CASSRMGTGGSTQHF. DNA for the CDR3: TGTGCCAGCAGCAGAATGGGGACAGGGGGCTCGACCCAGCATTTT.

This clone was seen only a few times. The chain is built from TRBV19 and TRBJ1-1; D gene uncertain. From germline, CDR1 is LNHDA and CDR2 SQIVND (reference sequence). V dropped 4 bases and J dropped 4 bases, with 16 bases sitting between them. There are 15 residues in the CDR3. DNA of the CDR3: TGTGCCAGTAGTACAGCCGGGTACGGAACCACTGAAGCTTTCTTT. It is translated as CASSTAGYGTTEAFF. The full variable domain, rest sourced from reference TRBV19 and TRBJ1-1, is DGGITQSPKYLFRKEGQNVTLSCEQNLNHDAMYWYRQDPGQGLRLIYYSQIVNDFQKGDIAEGYSVSREKKESFPLTVTSAQKNPTAFYLCASSTAGYGTTEAFFGQGTRLTVV.

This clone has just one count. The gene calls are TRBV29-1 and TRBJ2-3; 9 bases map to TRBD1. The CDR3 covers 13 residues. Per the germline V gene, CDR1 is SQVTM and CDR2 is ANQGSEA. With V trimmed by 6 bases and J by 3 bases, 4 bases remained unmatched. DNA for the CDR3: TGCAGCGTCGGACAGGGGATGACAGATACGCAGTATTTT. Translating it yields CSVGQGMTDTQYF.

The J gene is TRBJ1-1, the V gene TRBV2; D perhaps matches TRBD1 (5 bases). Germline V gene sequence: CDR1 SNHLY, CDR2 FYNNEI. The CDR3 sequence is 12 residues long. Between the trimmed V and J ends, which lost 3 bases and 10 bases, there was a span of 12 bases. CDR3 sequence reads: CASSEFQTGAFF. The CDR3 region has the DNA TGTGCCAGCAGTGAGTTCCAAACAGGAGCTTTCTTT.

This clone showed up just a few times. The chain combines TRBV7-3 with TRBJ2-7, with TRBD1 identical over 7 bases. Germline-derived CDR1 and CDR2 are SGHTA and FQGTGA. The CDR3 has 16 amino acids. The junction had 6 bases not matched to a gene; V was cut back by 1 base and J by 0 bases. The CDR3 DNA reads TGTGCCAGCAGCTTAATTGGGACAGTAAGCTCCTACGAGCAGTACTTC. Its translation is CASSLIGTVSSYEQYF.

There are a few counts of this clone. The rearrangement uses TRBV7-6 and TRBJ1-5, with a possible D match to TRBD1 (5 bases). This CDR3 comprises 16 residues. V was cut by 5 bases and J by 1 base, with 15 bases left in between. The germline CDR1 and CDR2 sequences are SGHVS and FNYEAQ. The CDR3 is CASSPMGGVSNQPQHF. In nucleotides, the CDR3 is TGTGCCAGCAGCCCCATGGGGGGGGTGAGCAATCAGCCCCAGCATTTT.

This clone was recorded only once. CDR3 bases: TGTGCCAGCAGCTTACGGACAGGGACCTACGAGCAGTACTTC. Translating it yields CASSLRTGTYEQYF. This sequence joins TRBV7-2 and TRBJ2-7; 8 nucleotides align to TRBD1. CDR3 length equals 14 residues. Germline values: CDR1 SGHTA, CDR2 FQGNSA. Trimming took 2 bases from V and 2 from J; bases not matched to a gene: 2. Looking up the rest from reference TRBV7-2 and TRBJ2-7 gives the full variable domain: GAGVSQSPSNKVTEKGKDVELRCDPISGHTALYWYRQSLGQGLEFLIYFQGNSAPDKSGLPSDRFSAERTGGSVSTLTIQRTQQEDSAVYLCASSLRTGTYEQYFGPGTRLTVT.

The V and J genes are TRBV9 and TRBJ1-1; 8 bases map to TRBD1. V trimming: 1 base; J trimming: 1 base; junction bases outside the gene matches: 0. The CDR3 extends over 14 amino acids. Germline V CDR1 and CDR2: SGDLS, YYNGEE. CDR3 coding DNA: TGTGCCAGCAGCGTACAGGGGGCGAACACTGAAGCTTTCTTT. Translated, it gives CASSVQGANTEAFF.

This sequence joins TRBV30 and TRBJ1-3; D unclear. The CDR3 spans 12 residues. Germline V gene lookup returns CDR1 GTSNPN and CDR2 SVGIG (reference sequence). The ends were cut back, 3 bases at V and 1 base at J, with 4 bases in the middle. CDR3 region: CAWRASGNTIYF. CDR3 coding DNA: TGTGCCTGGAGGGCTTCTGGAAACACCATATATTTT.

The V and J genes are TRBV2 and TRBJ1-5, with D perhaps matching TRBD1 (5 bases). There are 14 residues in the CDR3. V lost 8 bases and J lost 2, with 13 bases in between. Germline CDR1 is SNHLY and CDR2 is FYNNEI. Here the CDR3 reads CASRTGVRNQPQHF. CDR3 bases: TGTGCCAGCCGTACGGGGGTACGCAATCAGCCCCAGCATTTT. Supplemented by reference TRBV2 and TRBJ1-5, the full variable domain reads EPEVTQTPSHQVTQMGQEVILRCVPISNHLYFYWYRQILGQKVEFLVSFYNNEISEKSEIFDDQFSVERPDGSNFTLKIRSTKLEDSAMYFCASRTGVRNQPQHFGDGTRLSIL.

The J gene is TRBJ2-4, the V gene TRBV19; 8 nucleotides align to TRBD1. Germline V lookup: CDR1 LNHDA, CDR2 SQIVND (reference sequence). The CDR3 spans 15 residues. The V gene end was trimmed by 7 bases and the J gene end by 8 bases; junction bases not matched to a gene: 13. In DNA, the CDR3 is TGTGCCAGTACGCCGGGACAGGCCTATGTGGACATTCAGTACTTC. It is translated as CASTPGQAYVDIQYF. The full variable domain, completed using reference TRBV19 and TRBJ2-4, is DGGITQSPKYLFRKEGQNVTLSCEQNLNHDAMYWYRQDPGQGLRLIYYSQIVNDFQKGDIAEGYSVSREKKESFPLTVTSAQKNPTAFYLCASTPGQAYVDIQYFGAGTRLSVL.

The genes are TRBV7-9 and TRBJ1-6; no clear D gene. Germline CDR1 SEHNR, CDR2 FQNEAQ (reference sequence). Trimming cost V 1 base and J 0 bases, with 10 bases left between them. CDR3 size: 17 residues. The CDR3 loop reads CASSLDPVSSYNSPLHF. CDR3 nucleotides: TGTGCCAGCAGCTTAGATCCGGTTAGCTCCTATAATTCACCCCTCCACTTT. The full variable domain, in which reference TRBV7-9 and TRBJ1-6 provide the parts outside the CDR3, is DTGVSQNPRHKITKRGQNVTFRCDPISEHNRLYWYRQTLGQGPEFLTYFQNEAQLEKSRLLSDRFSAERPKGSFSTLEIQRTEQGDSAMYLCASSLDPVSSYNSPLHFGNGTRLTVT.

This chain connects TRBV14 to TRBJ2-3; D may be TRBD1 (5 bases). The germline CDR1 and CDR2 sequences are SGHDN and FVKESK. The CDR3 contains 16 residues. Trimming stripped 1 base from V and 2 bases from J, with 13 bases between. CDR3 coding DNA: TGTGCCAGCAGCCAAGGGTTGGGGCTCAACACAGATACGCAGTATTTT. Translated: CASSQGLGLNTDTQYF.

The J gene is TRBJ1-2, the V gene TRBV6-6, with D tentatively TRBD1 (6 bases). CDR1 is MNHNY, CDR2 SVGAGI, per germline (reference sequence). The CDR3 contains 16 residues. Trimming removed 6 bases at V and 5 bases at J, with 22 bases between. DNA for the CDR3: TGTGCCAGCAGAGAGACAGGCCTCGAAAGGGGGTATGGCTACACCTTC. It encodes CASRETGLERGYGYTF.

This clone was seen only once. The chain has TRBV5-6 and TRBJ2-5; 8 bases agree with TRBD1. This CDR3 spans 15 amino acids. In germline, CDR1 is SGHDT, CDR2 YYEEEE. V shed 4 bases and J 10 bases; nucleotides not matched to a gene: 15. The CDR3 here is CASSPGTGLREGQYF. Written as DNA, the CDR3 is TGTGCCAGCAGCCCTGGGACAGGACTAAGAGAAGGCCAGTACTTC.

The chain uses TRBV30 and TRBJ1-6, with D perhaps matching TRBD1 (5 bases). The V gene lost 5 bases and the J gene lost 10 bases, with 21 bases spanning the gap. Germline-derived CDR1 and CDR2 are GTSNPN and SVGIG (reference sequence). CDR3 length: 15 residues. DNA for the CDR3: TGTGCCTGGGCCACCGGGGGGACTATTGGATCACCCCTCCACTTT. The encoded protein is CAWATGGTIGSPLHF.

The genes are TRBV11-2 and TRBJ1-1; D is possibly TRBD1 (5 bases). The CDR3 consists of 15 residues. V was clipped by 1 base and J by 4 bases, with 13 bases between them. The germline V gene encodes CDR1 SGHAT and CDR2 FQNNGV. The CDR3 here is CASSLVRVGRTEAFF. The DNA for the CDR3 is TGTGCCAGCAGCTTAGTCAGGGTCGGGCGCACTGAAGCTTTCTTT.

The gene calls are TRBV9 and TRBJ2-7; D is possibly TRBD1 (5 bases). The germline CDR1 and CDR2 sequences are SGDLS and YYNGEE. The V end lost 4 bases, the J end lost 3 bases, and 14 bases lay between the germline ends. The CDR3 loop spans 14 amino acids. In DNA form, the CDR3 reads TGTGCCAGCAGCCAGGCTGGACAAAGCTACGAGCAGTACTTC. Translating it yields CASSQAGQSYEQYF.

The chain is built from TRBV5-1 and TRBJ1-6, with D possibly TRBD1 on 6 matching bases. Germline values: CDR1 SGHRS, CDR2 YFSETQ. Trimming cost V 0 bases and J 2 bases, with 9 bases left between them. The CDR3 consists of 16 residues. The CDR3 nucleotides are TGCGCCAGCAGCTTGGGACAGGCGACCTATAATTCACCCCTCCACTTT. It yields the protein CASSLGQATYNSPLHF. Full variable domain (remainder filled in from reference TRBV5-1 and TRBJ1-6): KAGVTQTPRYLIKTRGQQVTLSCSPISGHRSVSWYQQTPGQGLQFLFEYFSETQRNKGNFPGRFSGRQFSNSRSEMNVSTLELGDSALYLCASSLGQATYNSPLHFGNGTRLTVT.

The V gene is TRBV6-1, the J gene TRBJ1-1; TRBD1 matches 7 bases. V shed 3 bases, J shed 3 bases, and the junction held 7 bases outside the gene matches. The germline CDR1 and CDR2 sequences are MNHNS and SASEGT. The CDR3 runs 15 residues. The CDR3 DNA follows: TGTGCCAGCAGTGAGGAAGGGGGCCGCGACACTGAAGCTTTCTTT. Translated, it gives CASSEEGGRDTEAFF.